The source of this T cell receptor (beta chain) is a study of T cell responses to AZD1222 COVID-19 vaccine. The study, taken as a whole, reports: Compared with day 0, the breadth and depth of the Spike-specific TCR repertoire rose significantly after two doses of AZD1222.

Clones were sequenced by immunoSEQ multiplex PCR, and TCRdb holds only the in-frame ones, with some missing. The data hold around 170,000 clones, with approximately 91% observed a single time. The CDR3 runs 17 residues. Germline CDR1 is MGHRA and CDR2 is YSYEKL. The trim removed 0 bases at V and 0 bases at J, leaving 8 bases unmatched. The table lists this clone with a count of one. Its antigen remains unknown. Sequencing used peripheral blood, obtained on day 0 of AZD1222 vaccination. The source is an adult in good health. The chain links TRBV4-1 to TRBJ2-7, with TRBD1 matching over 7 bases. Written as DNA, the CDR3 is TGCGCCAGCAGCCAAGATACCGGGACAGAGAGCTCCTACGAGCAGTACTTC. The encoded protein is CASSQDTGTESSYEQYF.